These 24 T cell receptor beta chains share one sample of origin, sequenced in a study of T cell repertoires in cytomegalovirus infection. TCRdb recomputed calls from the reads with MiXCR, one row per CDR3 protein. The sample lists 310,000 or so distinct CDR3 sequences, 17% occurring once. Material for sequencing was PBMCs. The receptor source for this set is a human donor in good health (CMV status not recorded). Some clones in this sample may be carry-over from other donors' samples.

CDR3 region: CSARGRVDQPQHF. CDR3 DNA: TGCAGTGCTAGAGGCAGGGTGGATCAGCCCCAGCATTTT. The chain uses TRBV20-1 and TRBJ1-5, with D perhaps matching TRBD1 (5 bases). The germline V gene encodes CDR1 DFQATT and CDR2 SNEGSKA (reference sequence). The CDR3 is 13 residues long. V gave up 1 base and J gave up 5 bases, with 9 bases separating them.

V and J are TRBV6-5 and TRBJ2-7, with TRBD1 identical over 10 bases. This CDR3 has 17 amino acids. In germline, CDR1 is MNHEY, CDR2 SVGAGI. The ends lost 0 bases at V and 3 bases at J; junction bases unmatched: 8. The CDR3 region is CASSYSDPGTGDYEQYF. The CDR3 nucleotides are TGTGCCAGCAGTTACTCGGACCCCGGGACAGGGGACTACGAGCAGTACTTC.

The rearrangement uses TRBV4-2 and TRBJ1-1; TRBD1 matches 8 bases. This CDR3 comprises 17 residues. The germline gives CDR1 LGHNA, CDR2 YNFKEQ. J gave up 1 base and V 4 bases, and 11 bases lay outside the gene matches. This CDR3 is CASSPDLDRAENTEAFF. The CDR3 nucleotides are TGTGCCAGCAGCCCCGACCTGGACAGGGCGGAGAACACTGAAGCTTTCTTT.

The chain combines TRBV20-1 with TRBJ2-7; 13 nucleotides match TRBD2. The trim removed 4 bases at V and 4 bases at J, leaving 7 bases unmatched. This CDR3 has 15 amino acids. CDR1 is DFQATT, CDR2 SNEGSKA, per germline (reference sequence). The CDR3 is CSANPLTSGGYEQYF. The CDR3 coding sequence is TGCAGTGCTAACCCCCTGACTAGCGGGGGGTACGAGCAGTACTTC.

This rearrangement joins TRBV5-4 to TRBJ2-5; unclear D gene. CDR1 SGHNT and CDR2 YYREEE come from the germline V gene (reference sequence). The CDR3 runs to 15 residues. With 4 bases removed from V and 2 bases from J, the gap between germline ends came to 15 bases. The CDR3 DNA reads TGTGCCAGCAGCATAAGGACGGCAGCACAAGAGACCCAGTACTTC. Residues: CASSIRTAAQETQYF.

This clonotype appeared many times. The chain links TRBV7-8 to TRBJ1-4; D is perhaps TRBD1 (5 bases). The V end lost 7 bases, the J end lost 8 bases, and 14 bases lay between the germline ends. The CDR3 length is 13 residues. The V gene's germline CDR1 is SGHVS and CDR2 FQNEAQ. The CDR3 here is CASTLQGREKLFF. In DNA form, the CDR3 reads TGTGCCAGCACGCTCCAGGGAAGGGAAAAACTGTTTTTT.

This clonotype was seen a few times. The CDR3 DNA reads as TGTGCCAGCAGCTTAGACCCTAGCGGGGCCTGGAATGAGCAGTTCTTC. Residues: CASSLDPSGAWNEQFF. V gene TRBV7-6 combines with J gene TRBJ2-1; 9 bases line up with TRBD2. The trim removed 1 base at V and 7 bases at J, leaving 8 bases unmatched. Germline loops: CDR1 SGHVS, CDR2 FNYEAQ. The CDR3 spans 16 residues.

This clonotype was counted ten times or more. This chain joins TRBV7-2 and TRBJ1-4; 11 positions match TRBD1. Trimming took 5 bases from V and 7 from J; bases not matched to a gene: 3. Germline V gives CDR1 SGHTA, CDR2 FQGNSA. This CDR3 is built from 14 residues. The CDR3 sequence: CASSLGTGGEKLFF. CDR3 coding DNA: TGTGCCAGCAGCCTAGGGACAGGGGGTGAAAAACTGTTTTTT.

J is TRBJ2-1 and V is TRBV28; 12 bases line up with TRBD2. CDR3 length equals 14 residues. Trimming at V came to 6 bases and at J to 7 bases, leaving 4 bases not matched to a gene. Germline CDR1 is MDHEN and CDR2 is SYDVKM. This chain's CDR3 is CASRGLAGRNEQFF. The CDR3 DNA reads TGTGCCAGCAGAGGACTAGCGGGGAGGAATGAGCAGTTCTTC.

This clonotype has only a few counts. This chain uses TRBV5-4 with TRBJ2-1; D may be TRBD1 (5 bases). CDR1 is SGHNT and CDR2 is YYREEE in the germline V gene (reference sequence). Trimming left V 2 bases short and J 7 bases short, with 13 bases between. CDR3 size: 14 residues. CDR3 nucleotides: TGTGCCAGCAGCTTTCCAGGGTCCCGGAATGAGCAGTTCTTC. Protein sequence: CASSFPGSRNEQFF.

This clonotype was recorded a few times. CDR3 nucleotides: TGCGCCAGCAGCCCGGACAGGGTGGAGGCCTACGAGCAGTACTTC. This codes for CASSPDRVEAYEQYF. The genes are TRBV4-1 and TRBJ2-7, with 8 bases lining up with TRBD1. The CDR3 is made up of 15 amino acids. V lost 4 bases and J lost 2; bases outside the gene matches: 7. The germline gives CDR1 MGHRA, CDR2 YSYEKL.

This clonotype was observed a few times. V and J are TRBV18 and TRBJ1-1, with a tentative D call TRBD1 (5 bases). Germline lookup yields CDR1 KGHSH and CDR2 LQKENI. This CDR3 has 16 amino acids. V gave up 0 bases and J gave up 1 base, with 12 bases separating them. The CDR3, as DNA: TGTGCCAGCTCACCACCCATAGGAAGGGGGAACACTGAAGCTTTCTTT. It translates to CASSPPIGRGNTEAFF.

This clonotype was counted a few times. The chain recombines TRBV14 with TRBJ2-2; 7 bases line up with TRBD1. Per the germline V gene, CDR1 is SGHDN and CDR2 is FVKESK. V shed 5 bases and J 5 bases; nucleotides not matched to a gene: 8. The CDR3 sequence is 15 residues long. The DNA of the CDR3 is TGTGCCAGCAGCAGATTGACAGGGTTTACCGGGGAGCTGTTTTTT. This translates into CASSRLTGFTGELFF.

The rearrangement joins TRBV5-8 to TRBJ1-5; D ambiguous. Germline CDR1 is SGHTS and CDR2 is YDEGEE. There are 17 residues in the CDR3. V shed 1 base and J shed 1 base, with 15 bases lying between them. CDR3 bases: TGTGCCAGCAGCTTGTCCCCTCTTAGAAGGAGCAATCAGCCCCAGCATTTT. Translation: CASSLSPLRRSNQPQHF.

The sample holds a few counts of this clonotype. This CDR3 is CSAPGQGWNYNEQFF. The CDR3 DNA follows: TGCAGTGCCCCTGGGCAAGGCTGGAACTACAATGAGCAGTTCTTC. V gene TRBV20-1 combines with J gene TRBJ2-1; D remains unclear. This CDR3 region has 15 residues. Germline-derived CDR1 and CDR2 are DFQATT and SNEGSKA (reference sequence). Trimming cost V 6 bases and J 3 bases, with 18 bases left between them.

Notes on this clonotype: A junction end diverges from the germline sequence, so it may reflect a read error. This chain uses TRBV5-1 with TRBJ1-5; maybe TRBD1 (6 bases). Germline V gene data show CDR1 as SGHRS and CDR2 as YFSETQ. There are 15 residues in the CDR3. This chain's CDR3 is CVSSLSPGVDQPQHF. The CDR3 DNA reads as TGCGTCAGCAGCTTGAGTCCAGGGGTAGATCAGCCCCAGCATTTT.

This clonotype came up many times. The V gene is TRBV11-2, the J gene TRBJ2-7; weak D call: TRBD2 (5 bases). Germline V gives CDR1 SGHAT, CDR2 FQNNGV. V was pared by 7 bases and J by 5 bases, with 18 bases between. The CDR3 sequence is 14 residues long. CDR3: CASTPENRGDEQYF. In DNA form, the CDR3 reads TGTGCCAGCACCCCTGAAAACCGGGGTGACGAGCAGTACTTC.

The chain links TRBV24-1 to TRBJ2-3; 8 bases fit TRBD2. This CDR3 spans 16 amino acids. The germline gives CDR1 KGHDR, CDR2 SFDVKD. V was pared by 3 bases and J by 1 base, with 5 bases of the junction left unmatched. The CDR3 DNA reads as TGTGCCACCAGTGATCCGGGGGGGCCGGGCACAGATACGCAGTATTTT. This sequence encodes CATSDPGGPGTDTQYF.

This clonotype appeared many times. This chain uses TRBV28 with TRBJ1-6; 8 nucleotides agree with TRBD1. With 3 bases clipped from V and 13 bases from J, the junction kept 8 bases outside the gene matches. The germline gives CDR1 MDHEN, CDR2 SYDVKM. The CDR3 contains 14 residues. The CDR3 DNA sequence: TGTGCCAGCAGTTTGGCGACAGGGGTGAGGCCCCTCCACTTT. Amino acid sequence: CASSLATGVRPLHF.

This clonotype was observed a handful of times. J is TRBJ1-5 and V is TRBV4-1, with 7 bases identical to TRBD1. CDR3 length: 17 residues. After removal of 1 base from V and 7 bases from J, the junction contained 13 bases not matched to a gene. Germline assignment: CDR1 MGHRA and CDR2 YSYEKL. The CDR3 DNA is TGCGCCAGCAGCCAAGTAATAAGTCGACAGGGAGAACAGCCCCAGCATTTT. Translation: CASSQVISRQGEQPQHF.

This clonotype was seen a handful of times. This chain connects TRBV7-9 to TRBJ1-2; possible D gene TRBD1, 5 bases. The germline CDR1 and CDR2 sequences are SEHNR and FQNEAQ (reference sequence). V gave up 1 base and J gave up 8 bases, with 17 bases separating them. The CDR3 loop spans 15 amino acids. The CDR3 sequence is CASSLGGTVFEGYTF. The CDR3 nucleotides read TGTGCCAGCAGCTTAGGCGGGACTGTCTTTGAGGGCTACACCTTC. Full variable domain (missing parts from reference TRBV7-9 and TRBJ1-2): DTGVSQNPRHKITKRGQNVTFRCDPISEHNRLYWYRQTLGQGPEFLTYFQNEAQLEKSRLLSDRFSAERPKGSFSTLEIQRTEQGDSAMYLCASSLGGTVFEGYTFGSGTRLTVV.

The CDR3 nucleotides are TGTGCCAGCAGCCGCCTAGCGGGAGCTGCGTATTTT. It encodes CASSRLAGAAYF. J is TRBJ2-3 and V is TRBV5-6; the match to TRBD2 covers 10 bases. Per germline, CDR1 SGHDT and CDR2 YYEEEE. With V trimmed by 4 bases and J by 14 bases, 7 bases remained unmatched. The CDR3 length is 12 residues. Supplemented by reference TRBV5-6 and TRBJ2-3, the full variable domain reads DAGVTQSPTHLIKTRGQQVTLRCSPKSGHDTVSWYQQALGQGPQFIFQYYEEEERQRGNFPDRFSGHQFPNYSSELNVNALLLGDSALYLCASSRLAGAAYFGPGTRLTVL.

This clonotype has ten or more counts. The CDR3 protein is CSARGVAGVTDTQYF. CDR3 nucleotide sequence: TGCAGTGCTAGAGGTGTGGCAGGAGTCACAGATACGCAGTATTTT. This chain connects TRBV20-1 to TRBJ2-3; D gene unclear. This CDR3 has 15 amino acids. V was trimmed by 1 base and J by 2 bases, leaving 13 bases between them. The germline gives CDR1 DFQATT, CDR2 SNEGSKA (reference sequence).

This sequence joins TRBV4-2 and TRBJ1-4; D unclear. Trimming left V 1 base short and J 6 bases short, with 12 bases between. Germline V lookup: CDR1 LGHNA, CDR2 YNFKEQ. This CDR3 contains 15 residues. CDR3 loop: CASSQGVESDEKLFF. The CDR3 bases are TGTGCCAGCAGCCAAGGCGTAGAGTCGGATGAAAAACTGTTTTTT.